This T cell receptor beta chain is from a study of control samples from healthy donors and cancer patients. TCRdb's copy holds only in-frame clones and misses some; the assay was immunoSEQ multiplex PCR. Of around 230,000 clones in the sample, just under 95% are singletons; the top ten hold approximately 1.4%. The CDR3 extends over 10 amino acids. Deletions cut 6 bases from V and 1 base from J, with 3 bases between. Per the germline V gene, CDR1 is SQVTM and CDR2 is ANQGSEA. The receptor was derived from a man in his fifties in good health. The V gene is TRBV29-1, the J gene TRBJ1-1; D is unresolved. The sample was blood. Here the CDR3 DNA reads TGCAGCGTGACGAACACTGAAGCTTTCTTT. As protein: CSVTNTEAFF.